This T cell receptor (beta chain) was documented in a study of Graves' ophthalmopathy and Graves' hyperthyroidism. The CDR3 covers 13 residues. Trimming took 6 bases from V and 5 from J; bases not matched to a gene: 6. Germline-derived CDR1 and CDR2 are SGHAT and FQNNGV. Amplifying from RNA transcripts, the study obtained TCR beta CDR3 regions. RT-PCR with HTBI primers came first, then second-round multiplex PCR. TCRdb ran MiXCR on the multiplex PCR reads and lists one entry per CDR3 protein. The sample holds 350,000 to 450,000 distinct CDR3 sequences, over 20% seen once. Study observations and caveats: Ophthalmopathy progression prediction by the model yielded a sensitivity of about 71% and a specificity of less than 75%.

This clonotype was detected ten times or more. Its specificity is unknown. J is TRBJ2-5 and V is TRBV11-2, with 7 bases fitting TRBD1. The receptor was derived from a woman under 30 with stable Graves' hyperthyroidism. The sample taken for sequencing was peripheral blood. CDR3 protein: CASRNTGAETQYF. Here the CDR3 DNA reads TGTGCCAGCAGAAATACAGGGGCGGAGACCCAGTACTTC. Together with reference TRBV11-2 and TRBJ2-5, the CDR3 gives the full variable domain: EAGVAQSPRYKIIEKRQSVAFWCNPISGHATLYWYQQILGQGPKLLIQFQNNGVVDDSQLPKDRFSAERLKGVDSTLKIQPAKLEDSAVYLCASRNTGAETQYFGPGTRLLVL.